The rows below give T cell receptor beta chains drawn from one sample of a study of cytomegalovirus exposure and HLA in healthy donors. Repertoires were generated with immunoSEQ multiplex PCR, while TCRdb's copy carries only in-frame clones and drops some. The profile shows about 57,000 clones, 65% to 80% of them singletons. Sequenced material: PBMCs. The receptors originated from a woman aged 25 to 39 in good health and CMV-seronegative. Both conserved end residues are part of each CDR3. Fields, in order: clone size, D gene, V gene, J gene, CDR3 DNA, CDR3 protein. A D gene is named only where the DNA matches it firmly. Clone sizes are given selectively: once, few, many, or a class where the clone is expanded.

>NA|NA|TRBV7-3|TRBJ2-5
TGTGCCAGCAGCTCACAGGGTGGCCAAGAGACCCAGTACTTC
CASSSQGGQETQYF
>NA|NA|TRBV30|TRBJ1-4
TGTGCCTGGAGTGTATCAGGGGTCGGGGAAAAACTGTTTTTT
CAWSVSGVGEKLFF
>NA|NA|TRBV7-9|TRBJ1-2
TGTGCCAGCAGCTTAGGTGCAGGGCCAAACTATGGCTACACCTTC
CASSLGAGPNYGYTF
>NA|NA|TRBV5-5|TRBJ1-2
TGTGCCAGCAGCTTGGGAGCCGCTAACTATGGCTACACCTTC
CASSLGAANYGYTF
>NA|NA|TRBV19|TRBJ2-3
TGTGCCAGTGCCGGGACTGGCACAGATACGCAGTATTTT
CASAGTGTDTQYF
>NA|TRBD1|TRBV5-1|TRBJ1-1
TGCGCCAGCACCGGGACAGGGGTTGGCACTGAAGCTTTCTTT
CASTGTGVGTEAFF
>NA|NA|TRBV14|TRBJ1-1
TGTGCCAGCAGCCAAGATGTGGGGGCAGGTGAAGCTTTCTTT
CASSQDVGAGEAFF
>NA|TRBD1|TRBV7-8|TRBJ2-5
TGTGCCAGCAGCCCGAGGGGAACCGGGACAGGGGGAGAGACCCAGTACTTC
CASSPRGTGTGGETQYF
>once|NA|TRBV25-1|TRBJ2-7
TGTGCCAGCAGTGATTCCTACGAGCAGTACTTC
CASSDSYEQYF
>NA|TRBD2|TRBV7-6|TRBJ2-1
TGTGCCAGCAGCTCAGCGGGACTAGCGGGATTTGATGAGCAGTTCTTC
CASSSAGLAGFDEQFF
>few|NA|TRBV4-1|TRBJ2-5
TGCGCCAGCAGCCTAGATTTTCAGAGGGGGAGCCGGGAGACCCAGTACTTC
CASSLDFQRGSRETQYF
>NA|NA|TRBV14|TRBJ2-7
TGTGCCAGCAGCCAGGGGGGGGGCGTCTACGAGCAGTACTTC
CASSQGGGVYEQYF
>NA|NA|TRBV23-1|TRBJ1-6
TGCGCCAGCAGCTCGACGTCGGGTTATAATTCACCCCTCCACTTT
CASSSTSGYNSPLHF
>NA|TRBD2|TRBV5-1|TRBJ2-1
TGCGCCAGCAGCTTGGCTAGCGGGAGAGCGGATTACAATGAGCAGTTCTTC
CASSLASGRADYNEQFF
>NA|TRBD1|TRBV15|TRBJ1-1
TGTGCCACCGAGGGACAGATGAACACTGAAGCTTTCTTT
CATEGQMNTEAFF
>NA|NA|TRBV11-3|TRBJ2-1
TGTGCCAGCAGCCCGCGGGAAGGGTCCTACAATGAGCAGTTCTTC
CASSPREGSYNEQFF
>NA|NA|TRBV30|TRBJ1-5
TGTGCCTGGAGTCGGGAGAATCAGCCCCAGCATTTT
CAWSRENQPQHF
>NA|NA|TRBV28|TRBJ1-4
TGTGCCAGCGGTCTTACAACAGGGCTAGGGGAAAAACTGTTTTTT
CASGLTTGLGEKLFF
>few|NA|TRBV9|TRBJ2-5
TGTGCCAGCAGCGTATCTGTAACAGGGTTAAACCAAGAGACCCAGTACTTC
CASSVSVTGLNQETQYF
>NA|TRBD2|TRBV28|TRBJ2-1
TGTGCCAGCAGTTTACTTCCGGGGCTAGCGGGAGGCAATGAGCAGTTCTTC
CASSLLPGLAGGNEQFF
>NA|TRBD1|TRBV9|TRBJ1-2
TGTGCCAGCAGCGTAATAACAGGGGGATATGGCTACACCTTC
CASSVITGGYGYTF
>NA|NA|TRBV5-4|TRBJ2-5
TGTGCCAGCAGCTCACTACTTATCGGGGGGACCCAGTACTTC
CASSSLLIGGTQYF
>NA|TRBD1|TRBV4-3|TRBJ1-2
TGCGCCAGCAGCCAAGATCACAGGGGTGGCTATGGCTACACCTTC
CASSQDHRGGYGYTF
>medium-sized|TRBD1|TRBV6-5|TRBJ2-2
TGTGCCAGCAGTTACGGGACAGGGGGCACCGGGGAGCTGTTTTTT
CASSYGTGGTGELFF
>NA|NA|TRBV9|TRBJ1-2
TGTGCCAGCAGCGTAGGACAGAGGTACACCTTC
CASSVGQRYTF
>NA|NA|TRBV5-8|TRBJ2-2
TGTGCCAGCAGCTTGGTGGCAGGGGAGGGGGAGCTGTTTTTT
CASSLVAGEGELFF
>NA|NA|TRBV27|TRBJ2-1
TGTGCCAGCAGTTTAGGTGACTCTCACAATGAGCAGTTCTTC
CASSLGDSHNEQFF
>NA|NA|TRBV2|TRBJ2-3
TGTGCCAGCTCCCCCAGGGGAAATCAGCGGACAGATACGCAGTATTTT
CASSPRGNQRTDTQYF
>few|TRBD1|TRBV30|TRBJ2-5
TGTGCCTGGAGTTCACAGGGGCCAGAGACCCAGTACTTC
CAWSSQGPETQYF
>NA|NA|TRBV12-5|TRBJ2-3
TGTGCTAGTGGTCGGGGACTCAGCACAGATACGCAGTATTTT
CASGRGLSTDTQYF
>once|TRBD1|TRBV15|TRBJ1-6
TGTGCCACCAGCACCAGGACAGGGGAAGGGTCACCCCTCCACTTT
CATSTRTGEGSPLHF
>NA|NA|TRBV2|TRBJ2-5
TGTGCCAGCAGTGAAGTACCAGGGGAGACCCAGTACTTC
CASSEVPGETQYF
>NA|TRBD1|TRBV30|TRBJ2-5
TGTGCCTGGACAAGAGGGGGCGTAGAGACCCAGTACTTC
CAWTRGGVETQYF
>NA|TRBD2|TRBV7-2|TRBJ2-3
TGTGCCAGCAGCCGGACTAGCGTCCCAGATACGCAGTATTTT
CASSRTSVPDTQYF
>NA|NA|TRBV28|TRBJ1-5
TGTGCCAGCAGTTTAGAGTTGTGGAGGAGTAGCAATCAGCCCCAGCATTTT
CASSLELWRSSNQPQHF
>NA|TRBD1|TRBV15|TRBJ1-1
TGTGCCACCAGCAGGGACGACAGGGTCATGGGGTTCACTGAAGCTTTCTTT
CATSRDDRVMGFTEAFF
>NA|NA|TRBV7-2|TRBJ1-5
TGTGCCAGCAGCTTACAGAATAGCAATCAGCCCCAGCATTTT
CASSLQNSNQPQHF
>NA|TRBD1|TRBV29-1|TRBJ1-1
TGCAGCGCGGCGGTCAGGGGGAAAACTGAAGCTTTCTTT
CSAAVRGKTEAFF
>NA|NA|TRBV5-1|TRBJ1-2
TGCGCCAGCAGCTTGAATTCCGGGGGGCATGGCTACACCTTC
CASSLNSGGHGYTF
>NA|NA|TRBV5-6|TRBJ2-1
TGTGCCAGCATCGGATACCGGGACTGGTACTACAATGAGCAGTTCTTC
CASIGYRDWYYNEQFF
>NA|NA|TRBV5-8|TRBJ1-1
TGTGCCAGCAGCTTGGTCTCCACTGAAGCTTTCTTT
CASSLVSTEAFF
>NA|NA|TRBV4-3|TRBJ2-3
TGCGCCAGCACCTCTAGGGGAATAGCCACAGATACGCAGTATTTT
CASTSRGIATDTQYF
>NA|TRBD2|TRBV5-6|TRBJ2-5
TGTGCCAGCAGCTTCCCCGGGACTAGCGGGAGTCCAGAGACCCAGTACTTC
CASSFPGTSGSPETQYF
>NA|NA|TRBV18|TRBJ1-1
TGTGCCAGCTCACCGATACACCTCGATCAGGGGATAAAGAACACTGAAGCTTTCTTT
CASSPIHLDQGIKNTEAFF
>once|NA|TRBV7-9|TRBJ2-5
TGTGCCAGCAGCGACATCGAGGGGACCCAGTACTTC
CASSDIEGTQYF
>NA|NA|TRBV7-8|TRBJ2-1
TGTGCCAGCAGCTTAGTAAATGAGCAGTTCTTC
CASSLVNEQFF
>NA|NA|TRBV5-1|TRBJ2-2
TGCGCCAGCAGCTTGTACATTGCGGGCCTGAACACCGGGGAGCTGTTTTTT
CASSLYIAGLNTGELFF
>NA|TRBD2|TRBV27|TRBJ2-3
TGTGCCAGCAGTTTGTTACTAGCGGGAGCTGCAGATACGCAGTATTTT
CASSLLLAGAADTQYF